What follows are 10 T cell receptor beta chains derived from one specimen sequenced in a study of T cells after posttransplantation cyclophosphamide. Here immunoSEQ multiplex PCR was the method, and the copy in TCRdb shows in-frame clones only, minus some. This table holds 9,000 to 15,000 clones, roughly 1.9% found once. Busulfan-fludarabine conditioning, marrow transplant, and cyclophosphamide on days +3 and +4 were administered. Here the sequenced sample was PBMCs, taken after allogeneic stem cell transplant with posttransplant cyclophosphamide. The source of these receptors is a male patient in his thirties who received an allogeneic stem cell transplant from a related donor, was CMV-positive, and had no GVHD. These T cells may partly come from the graft donor.

This clone has just a few counts. One junction end disagrees with the germline gene, perhaps due to a read error. The rearrangement joins TRBV7-9 to TRBJ1-6, with TRBD1 as a possible D gene (6 bases). The CDR3 spans 18 residues. The germline V gene encodes CDR1 SEHNR and CDR2 FQNEAQ (reference sequence). The CDR3 protein is CASSFRDTPSSYNSPLQF. DNA for the CDR3: TGTGCCAGCAGCTTCAGGGACACCCCGAGCTCCTATAATTCCCCACTCCAATTT.

Only a few counts were recorded for this clone. The gene calls are TRBV7-2 and TRBJ1-6; D ambiguous. Trimming removed 1 base from V and 8 bases from J, with 21 bases in between. Germline assignment: CDR1 SGHTA and CDR2 FQGNSA. This CDR3 region has 18 residues. CDR3 sequence reads: CASSLGPGSRPGDSPLHF. The CDR3 DNA sequence: TGTGCCAGCAGCTTAGGCCCCGGGTCCCGTCCTGGTGATTCACCCCTCCACTTT.

As concerns this clone: Other DNA sequences in the sample encode the same CDR3. V gene TRBV9 combines with J gene TRBJ1-6; D gene ambiguous. CDR1 and CDR2 from the germline V gene are SGDLS and YYNGEE. Trimming pared 0 bases from V and 9 bases from J, leaving 13 bases between. The CDR3 sequence is 15 residues long. The chain's CDR3 is CASSVGTGGSSPLHF. The CDR3 nucleotides read TGTGCCAGCAGCGTAGGGACGGGAGGTTCTTCACCCCTCCACTTT.

This clone was observed a handful of times. The rearrangement joins TRBV6-5 to TRBJ1-6; TRBD1 might be the D (5 bases). Trimming took 2 bases from V and 8 from J, leaving 13 bases between them. CDR1 and CDR2 (germline): MNHEY, SVGAGI. The CDR3 is made up of 15 amino acids. The DNA for the CDR3 is TGTGCCAGCAGTTACCTCCTGCAGGGTTATTCACCCCTCCACTTT. This translates into CASSYLLQGYSPLHF.

The gene calls are TRBV9 and TRBJ1-6; D is perhaps TRBD1 (5 bases). CDR1 and CDR2 (germline): SGDLS, YYNGEE. There are 14 residues in the CDR3. Trimming removed 7 bases at V and 3 bases at J, with 11 bases between. DNA for the CDR3: TGTGCCAGCGGACAAGGCCTCTATAATTCACCCCTCCACTTT. This gives the protein CASGQGLYNSPLHF.

Here the CDR3 DNA reads TGTGCCAGCTCTACGGATTCGAGAGGAGGCTACACCTTC. Its protein product is CASSTDSRGGYTF. The J gene is TRBJ1-2, the V gene TRBV18; D remains unclear. CDR3 length equals 13 residues. The germline V gene encodes CDR1 KGHSH and CDR2 LQKENI. V was clipped by 6 bases and J by 8 bases, with 16 bases between them.

In this sample, this clone turned up a few times. The rearrangement uses TRBV7-9 and TRBJ1-5; tentative D call: TRBD1 (5 bases). The length of the CDR3 is 13 residues. Germline CDR1 is SEHNR and CDR2 is FQNEAQ (reference sequence). V lost 6 bases and J lost 7, with 13 bases in between. This chain's CDR3 is CASRDGGSQPQHF. DNA for the CDR3: TGTGCCAGCAGAGACGGGGGAAGCCAGCCCCAGCATTTT.

The J gene is TRBJ1-6, the V gene TRBV6-5, with 10 bases fitting TRBD1. The CDR3 sequence is 14 residues long. The germline gives CDR1 MNHEY, CDR2 SVGAGI. V gave up 5 bases and J gave up 9 bases; unmatched junction bases: 4. The CDR3: CASSRQGAVSPLHF. CDR3 nucleotides: TGTGCCAGCAGTCGACAGGGGGCGGTTTCACCCCTCCACTTT.

This clone was seen a few times. The chain couples TRBV28 to TRBJ1-3; D is undetermined. Germline assignment: CDR1 MDHEN and CDR2 SYDVKM. Deletions cut 5 bases from V and 0 bases from J, with 14 bases between. This CDR3 is built from 16 residues. This CDR3 is CASSPTVLYSGNTIYF. The CDR3 nucleotides read TGTGCCAGCAGTCCAACGGTCCTCTACTCTGGAAACACCATATATTTT.

This clone has a handful of counts. V usage is TRBV6-5 and J usage is TRBJ2-7; 9 bases agree with TRBD1. Germline V gives CDR1 MNHEY, CDR2 SVGAGI. CDR3 length: 14 residues. J was trimmed by 2 bases and V by 6 bases; bases with no gene match: 5. The CDR3 loop is CASRGTGRTYEQYF. The CDR3, as DNA: TGTGCCAGCAGGGGGACAGGGCGGACCTACGAGCAGTACTTC.